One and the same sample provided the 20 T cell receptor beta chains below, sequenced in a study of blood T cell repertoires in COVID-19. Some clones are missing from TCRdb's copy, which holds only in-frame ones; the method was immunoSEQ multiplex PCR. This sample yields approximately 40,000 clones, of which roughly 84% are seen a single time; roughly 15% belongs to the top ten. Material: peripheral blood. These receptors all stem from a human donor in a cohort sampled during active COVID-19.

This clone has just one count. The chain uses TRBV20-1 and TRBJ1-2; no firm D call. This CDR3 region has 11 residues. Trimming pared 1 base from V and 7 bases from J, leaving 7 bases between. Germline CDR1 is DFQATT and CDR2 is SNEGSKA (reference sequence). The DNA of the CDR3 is TGCAGTGCTAGAGCGGCGGGTGGCTACACCTTC. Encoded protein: CSARAAGGYTF.

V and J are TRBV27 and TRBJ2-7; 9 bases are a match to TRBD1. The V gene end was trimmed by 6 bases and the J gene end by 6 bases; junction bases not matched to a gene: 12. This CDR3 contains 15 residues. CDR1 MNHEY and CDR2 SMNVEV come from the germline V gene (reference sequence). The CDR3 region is CASRLHPDRGAEQYF. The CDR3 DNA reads TGTGCCAGCAGGCTGCACCCCGACAGGGGGGCCGAGCAGTACTTC.

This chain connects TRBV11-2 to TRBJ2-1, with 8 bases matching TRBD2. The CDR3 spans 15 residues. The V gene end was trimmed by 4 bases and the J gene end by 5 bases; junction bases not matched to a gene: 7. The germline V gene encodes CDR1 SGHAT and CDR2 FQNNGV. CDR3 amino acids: CASSYKRGLDNEQFF. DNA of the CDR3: TGTGCCAGCAGCTACAAGCGGGGACTAGACAATGAGCAGTTCTTC.

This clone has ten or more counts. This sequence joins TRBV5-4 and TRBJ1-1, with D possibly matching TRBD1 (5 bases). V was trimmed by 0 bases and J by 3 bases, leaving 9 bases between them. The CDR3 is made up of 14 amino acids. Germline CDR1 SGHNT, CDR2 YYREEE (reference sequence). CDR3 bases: TGTGCCAGCAGCTTGGCCCGCAGGGACACTGAAGCTTTCTTT. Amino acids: CASSLARRDTEAFF.

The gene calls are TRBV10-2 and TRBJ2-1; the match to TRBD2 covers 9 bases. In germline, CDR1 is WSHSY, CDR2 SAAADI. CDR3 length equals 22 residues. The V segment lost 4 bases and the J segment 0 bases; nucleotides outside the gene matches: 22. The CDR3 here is CASSARRGPQRGAASSYNEQFF. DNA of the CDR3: TGCGCCAGCAGTGCCCGCCGGGGGCCGCAGCGGGGGGCTGCAAGCTCCTACAATGAGCAGTTCTTC.

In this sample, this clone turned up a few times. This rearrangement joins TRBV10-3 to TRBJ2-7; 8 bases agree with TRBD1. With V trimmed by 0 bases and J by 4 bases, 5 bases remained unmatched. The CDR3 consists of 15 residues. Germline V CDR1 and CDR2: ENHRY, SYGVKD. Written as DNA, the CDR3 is TGTGCCATCAGTGAGTCGGGACAGGCGTCTTACGAGCAGTACTTC. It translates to CAISESGQASYEQYF.

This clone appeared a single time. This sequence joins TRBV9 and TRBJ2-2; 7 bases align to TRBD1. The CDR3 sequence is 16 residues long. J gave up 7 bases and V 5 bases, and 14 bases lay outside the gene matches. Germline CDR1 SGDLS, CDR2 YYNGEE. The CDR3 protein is CASSKQGQRNGGELFF. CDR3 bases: TGTGCCAGCAGTAAACAGGGGCAGAGGAACGGCGGGGAGCTGTTTTTT.

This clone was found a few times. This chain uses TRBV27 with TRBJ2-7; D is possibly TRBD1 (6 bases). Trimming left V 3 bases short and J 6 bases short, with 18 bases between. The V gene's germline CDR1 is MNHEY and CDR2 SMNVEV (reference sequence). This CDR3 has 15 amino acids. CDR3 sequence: CASSFLATGGREQYF. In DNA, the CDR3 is TGTGCCAGCAGTTTTTTGGCGACAGGCGGTCGCGAGCAGTACTTC.

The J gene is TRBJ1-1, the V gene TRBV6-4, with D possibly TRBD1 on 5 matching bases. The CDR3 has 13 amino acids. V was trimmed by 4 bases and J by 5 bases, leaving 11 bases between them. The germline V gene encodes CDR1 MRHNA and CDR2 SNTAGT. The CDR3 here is CASSVLQGTEAFF. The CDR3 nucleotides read TGTGCCAGCAGTGTTCTTCAGGGTACTGAAGCTTTCTTT.

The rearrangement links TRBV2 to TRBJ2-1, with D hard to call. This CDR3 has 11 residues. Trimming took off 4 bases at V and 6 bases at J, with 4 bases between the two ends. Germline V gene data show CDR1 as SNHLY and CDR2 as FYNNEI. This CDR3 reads CASSAINEQFF. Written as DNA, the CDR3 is TGTGCCAGCAGTGCAATCAATGAGCAGTTCTTC.

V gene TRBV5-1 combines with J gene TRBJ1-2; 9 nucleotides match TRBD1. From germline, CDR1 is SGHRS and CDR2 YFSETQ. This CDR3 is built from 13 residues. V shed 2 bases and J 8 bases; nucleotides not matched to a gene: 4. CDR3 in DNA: TGCGCCAGCAGCTTAGGGACAGGGCGAGGCTACACCTTC. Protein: CASSLGTGRGYTF.

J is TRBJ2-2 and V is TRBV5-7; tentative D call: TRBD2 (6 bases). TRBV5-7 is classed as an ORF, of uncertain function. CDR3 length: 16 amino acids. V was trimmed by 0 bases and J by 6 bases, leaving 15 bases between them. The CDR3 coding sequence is TGTGCCAGCAGCTTGGCCAAGGTGGGGGGAGCCGGGGAGCTGTTTTTT. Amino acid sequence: CASSLAKVGGAGELFF.

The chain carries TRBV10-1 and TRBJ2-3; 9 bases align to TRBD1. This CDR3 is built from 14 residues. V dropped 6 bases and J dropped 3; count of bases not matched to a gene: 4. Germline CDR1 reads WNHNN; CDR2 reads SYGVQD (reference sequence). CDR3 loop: CASSHRGRTDTQYF. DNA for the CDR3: TGCGCCAGCAGCCACAGGGGGCGAACAGATACGCAGTATTTT.

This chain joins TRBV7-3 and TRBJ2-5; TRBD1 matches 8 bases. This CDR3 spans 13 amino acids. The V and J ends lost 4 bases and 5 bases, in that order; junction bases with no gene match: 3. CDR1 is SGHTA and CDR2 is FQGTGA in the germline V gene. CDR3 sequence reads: CASSSRTGETQYF. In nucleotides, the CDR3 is TGTGCCAGCAGCTCGAGGACAGGGGAGACCCAGTACTTC.

CDR3 in amino acids: CASSPIAGVEKLFF. Written as DNA, the CDR3 is TGTGCCAGTAGCCCCATAGCGGGGGTTGAAAAACTGTTTTTT. The chain employs TRBV19 and TRBJ1-4; D perhaps matches TRBD1 (5 bases). Trimming left V 6 bases short and J 7 bases short, with 15 bases between. The CDR3 contains 14 residues. Germline V CDR1 and CDR2: LNHDA, SQIVND (reference sequence).

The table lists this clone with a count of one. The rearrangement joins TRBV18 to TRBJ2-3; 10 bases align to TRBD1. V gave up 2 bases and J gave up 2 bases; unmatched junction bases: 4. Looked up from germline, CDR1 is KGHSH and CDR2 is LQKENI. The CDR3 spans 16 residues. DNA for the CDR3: TGTGCCAGCTCACCAGGGGACAGGGGCCACACAGATACGCAGTATTTT. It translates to CASSPGDRGHTDTQYF.

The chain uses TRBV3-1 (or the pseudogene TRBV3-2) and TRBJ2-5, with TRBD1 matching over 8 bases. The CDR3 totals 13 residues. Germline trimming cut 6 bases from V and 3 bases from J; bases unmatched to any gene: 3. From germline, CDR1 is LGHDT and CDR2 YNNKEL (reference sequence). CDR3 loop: CASRKQGEETQYF. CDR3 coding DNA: TGTGCCAGCAGGAAACAGGGGGAAGAGACCCAGTACTTC.

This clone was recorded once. The CDR3 loop is CASSAYYQETQYF. In DNA, the CDR3 is TGTGCCAGCAGCGCCTACTACCAAGAGACCCAGTACTTC. This chain joins TRBV9 and TRBJ2-5, with no clear D. This CDR3 contains 13 residues. Trimming took off 3 bases at V and 0 bases at J, with 6 bases between the two ends. Germline loops: CDR1 SGDLS, CDR2 YYNGEE.

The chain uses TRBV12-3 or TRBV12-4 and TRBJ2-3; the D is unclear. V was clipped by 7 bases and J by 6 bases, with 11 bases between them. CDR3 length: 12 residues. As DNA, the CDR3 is TGTGCCAGCAACCTAAACGGGGATACGCAGTATTTT. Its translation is CASNLNGDTQYF.

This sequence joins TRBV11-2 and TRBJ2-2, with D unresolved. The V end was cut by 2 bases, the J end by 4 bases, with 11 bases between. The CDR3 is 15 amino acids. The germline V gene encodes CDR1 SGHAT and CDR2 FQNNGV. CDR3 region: CASSLLLRSTGELFF. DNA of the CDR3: TGTGCCAGCAGCTTATTGTTGCGGAGCACCGGGGAGCTGTTTTTT.